A single sample gave rise to the 28 T cell receptor beta chains below, sequenced in a study of T cell responses to AZD1222 COVID-19 vaccine. Method: immunoSEQ multiplex PCR; TCRdb's copy keeps in-frame clones and lacks some. Found here are about 66,000 clones, roughly 90% of them singletons; the top ten hold roughly 17%. The source material was peripheral blood, sampled on day 0 of AZD1222 vaccination. These receptors all stem from an adult in good health.

The rearrangement links TRBV5-1 to TRBJ1-1, with D maybe TRBD1 (5 bases). Trimming removed 3 bases from V and 6 bases from J, with 15 bases in between. Germline values: CDR1 SGHRS, CDR2 YFSETQ. This CDR3 contains 14 residues. CDR3 loop: CASSSGTVRAEAFF. For the CDR3, the DNA is TGCGCCAGCAGCTCCGGGACGGTTAGGGCTGAAGCTTTCTTT. Variable domain in full (rest from reference TRBV5-1 and TRBJ1-1): KAGVTQTPRYLIKTRGQQVTLSCSPISGHRSVSWYQQTPGQGLQFLFEYFSETQRNKGNFPGRFSGRQFSNSRSEMNVSTLELGDSALYLCASSSGTVRAEAFFGQGTRLTVV.

This rearrangement joins TRBV21-1 to TRBJ1-1; whether TRBD1, the table's D call, matches the DNA was not checked. TRBV21-1 is a documented pseudogene. CDR3 length equals 14 residues. The CDR3 region is CASSKNRENTEAFF. CDR3 DNA: TGTGCCAGCAGCAAAAACAGGGAGAACACTGAAGCTTTCTTT.

In the case of this clone: Other DNA sequences in the same sample also yield this CDR3. V and J are TRBV28 and TRBJ2-4, with 12 bases aligning to TRBD2. This CDR3 region has 16 residues. Germline-derived CDR1 and CDR2 are MDHEN and SYDVKM. Trimming cost V 5 bases and J 7 bases; bases outside gene matches: 9. CDR3 bases: TGTGCCAGCAGTCCGCCTAGCGGGAGGGCCCTGAACATTCAGTACTTC. It specifies CASSPPSGRALNIQYF.

This chain uses TRBV6-6 with TRBJ2-2; tentatively, D is TRBD1 or TRBD2 (5 bases each). The CDR3 sequence is 14 residues long. Trimming left V 3 bases short and J 6 bases short, with 11 bases between. In germline, CDR1 is MNHNY, CDR2 SVGAGI (reference sequence). The CDR3, as DNA: TGTGCCAGCAGTTATGTCTCGGGGCCCGGGGAGCTGTTTTTT. Its protein is CASSYVSGPGELFF.

Notes on this clone: The identical CDR3 is also encoded by other nucleotide sequences in the sample. This rearrangement joins TRBV21-1 to TRBJ1-6. TRBV21-1 is deemed a pseudogene. This CDR3 region has 19 residues. In nucleotides, the CDR3 is TGTGCCAGCAGCAACGGGTCGGGGACTCCAAGCTCCTATAATTCACCCCTCCACTTT. This translates into CASSNGSGTPSSYNSPLHF.

The chain recombines TRBV2 with TRBJ2-7; 15 bases are shared with TRBD2. The CDR3 loop spans 16 amino acids. CDR1 SNHLY and CDR2 FYNNEI come from the germline V gene. Trimming removed 7 bases from V and 7 bases from J; junction bases left unmatched: 11. CDR3 coding DNA: TGTGCCAGCACCTGGACTAGCGGGAGGGCGATGGGTGAGCAGTACTTC. Translation: CASTWTSGRAMGEQYF.

V usage is TRBV12-5 and J usage is TRBJ1-1; D remains unclear. This CDR3 has 12 amino acids. Germline V gene data show CDR1 as LGHNT and CDR2 as FRNRAP. V shed 1 base and J shed 7 bases, with 7 bases lying between them. The CDR3 loop reads CASGLEDLEAFF. The CDR3 DNA reads as TGTGCTAGTGGTTTGGAAGATCTTGAAGCTTTCTTT. Based on the CDR3 plus reference TRBV12-5 and TRBJ1-1, the full variable domain is DARVTQTPRHKVTEMGQEVTMRCQPILGHNTVFWYRQTMMQGLELLAYFRNRAPLDDSGMPKDRFSAEMPDATLATLKIQPSEPRDSAVYFCASGLEDLEAFFGQGTRLTVV.

The chain carries TRBV15 and TRBJ2-1, with 13 bases identical to TRBD2. This CDR3 contains 17 residues. Trimming removed 1 base from V and 6 bases from J; junction bases left unmatched: 6. Germline assignment: CDR1 LNHNV and CDR2 YYDKDF (reference sequence). The CDR3 loop reads CATSRAGGLAGVNEQFF. In DNA form, the CDR3 reads TGTGCCACCAGCAGAGCTGGTGGACTAGCGGGAGTCAATGAGCAGTTCTTC.

This clone was seen a handful of times. The chain employs TRBV15 and TRBJ2-7, with TRBD1 matching 8 bases. Trimming at V came to 0 bases and at J to 3 bases, leaving 4 bases not matched to a gene. Per germline, CDR1 LNHNV and CDR2 YYDKDF (reference sequence). The CDR3 is 15 residues long. CDR3 loop: CATSRDLGQGYEQYF. Written as DNA, the CDR3 is TGTGCCACCAGCAGAGATCTCGGACAGGGCTACGAGCAGTACTTC.

The V gene is TRBV19, the J gene TRBJ1-1; D gene ambiguous. Between the trimmed V and J ends, which lost 0 bases and 4 bases, there was a span of 9 bases. The CDR3 is made up of 14 amino acids. Per germline, CDR1 LNHDA and CDR2 SQIVND (reference sequence). The CDR3 DNA follows: TGTGCCAGTAGTATAGATACCCGAGGCACTGAAGCTTTCTTT. Translating it yields CASSIDTRGTEAFF.

The rearrangement uses TRBV10-3 and TRBJ2-1; D gene ambiguous. This CDR3 comprises 16 residues. The germline V and J ends were trimmed by 0 bases and 2 bases, with 11 bases remaining between them. CDR1 and CDR2 (germline): ENHRY, SYGVKD. CDR3: CAISESWEVTYNEQFF. The CDR3 DNA reads as TGTGCCATCAGTGAGTCTTGGGAAGTAACCTACAATGAGCAGTTCTTC.

In its sample, this clone was seen once. This rearrangement joins TRBV9 to TRBJ2-1; the D gene is possibly TRBD2 (5 bases). Germline lookup yields CDR1 SGDLS and CDR2 YYNGEE. This CDR3 is built from 15 residues. V was trimmed by 2 bases and J by 9 bases, leaving 18 bases between them. The CDR3 nucleotides read TGTGCCAGCAGCGTTGCTTACTCGGGTGGAGGTGAGCAGTTCTTC. Translating it yields CASSVAYSGGGEQFF.

This chain uses TRBV15 with TRBJ1-5; D is possibly TRBD1 (5 bases). The CDR3 covers 15 residues. Germline CDR1 is LNHNV and CDR2 is YYDKDF (reference sequence). V lost 4 bases, J lost 7 bases, and 17 bases lay in between. Here the CDR3 DNA reads TGTGCCACCAGCATTTACCGGGGCCAGATACAGCCCCAGCATTTT. Protein product: CATSIYRGQIQPQHF. Looking up the rest from reference TRBV15 and TRBJ1-5 gives the full variable domain: DAMVIQNPRYQVTQFGKPVTLSCSQTLNHNVMYWYQQKSSQAPKLLFHYYDKDFNNEADTPDNFQSRRPNTSFCFLDIRSPGLGDTAMYLCATSIYRGQIQPQHFGDGTRLSIL.

The chain joins TRBV19 to TRBJ1-2, with D possibly matching TRBD1 (6 bases). CDR1 and CDR2 from the germline V gene are LNHDA and SQIVND (reference sequence). This CDR3 region has 15 residues. Deletions cut 1 base from V and 8 bases from J, with 17 bases between. As DNA, the CDR3 is TGTGCCAGTAGTATAGGGCCAGGGGAAGGAGAGGGCTACACCTTC. Translated: CASSIGPGEGEGYTF.

The rearrangement uses TRBV28 and TRBJ1-4; TRBD1 matches at 7 bases. This CDR3 region has 16 residues. CDR1 and CDR2 (germline): MDHEN, SYDVKM. The junction had 14 bases not matched to a gene; V was cut back by 8 bases and J by 5 bases. The CDR3 DNA reads as TGTGCCAGCCAAGGAGCCCCGGGACAGTACAATGAAAAACTGTTTTTT. It translates to CASQGAPGQYNEKLFF.

J is TRBJ1-1 and V is TRBV30; TRBD1 is a possible D gene (6 bases). Germline V gives CDR1 GTSNPN, CDR2 SVGIG (reference sequence). The CDR3 runs 14 residues. V lost 0 bases and J lost 3, with 11 bases in between. CDR3 coding DNA: TGTGCCTGGAGTGTTAGGGCAGGGGACACTGAAGCTTTCTTT. This encodes CAWSVRAGDTEAFF. Filled out from reference TRBV30 and TRBJ1-1, the complete variable domain reads SQTIHQWPATLVQPVGSPLSLECTVEGTSNPNLYWYRQAAGRGLQLLFYSVGIGQISSEVPQNLSASRPQDRQFILSSKKLLLSDSGFYLCAWSVRAGDTEAFFGQGTRLTVV.

V gene TRBV27 combines with J gene TRBJ2-2; D might be TRBD2 (5 bases). V was trimmed by 6 bases and J by 1 base, leaving 6 bases between them. The V gene's germline CDR1 is MNHEY and CDR2 SMNVEV (reference sequence). The CDR3 totals 13 residues. CDR3 region: CASRGVNTGELFF. CDR3 sequence (DNA): TGTGCCAGCAGGGGAGTGAACACCGGGGAGCTGTTTTTT.

As to this clone: Germline is not matched at one junction end, which may reflect a read error. This sequence joins TRBV7-7 and TRBJ2-2; TRBD1 agrees at 9 bases. Germline V gene data show CDR1 as SSHAT and CDR2 as FNYEAQ (reference sequence). This CDR3 is 15 amino acids long. The CDR3 DNA reads TGTGCTAGCAGCTTGGGACAGGGGAACACCGGGGAGCTGTTTTTT. This gives the protein CASSLGQGNTGELFF.

J is TRBJ2-2 and V is TRBV27; 8 bases are shared with TRBD1. The germline CDR1 and CDR2 sequences are MNHEY and SMNVEV (reference sequence). V dropped 5 bases and J dropped 5; count of bases not matched to a gene: 10. The CDR3 loop spans 16 amino acids. CDR3 protein: CASSPSQGAVTGELFF. The DNA of the CDR3 is TGTGCCAGCAGTCCTAGCCAGGGGGCGGTAACCGGGGAGCTGTTTTTT.

The V and J genes are TRBV5-8 and TRBJ2-3; 7 positions agree with TRBD1. CDR1 and CDR2 from the germline V gene are SGHTS and YDEGEE. The junction had 16 bases not matched to a gene; V was cut back by 6 bases and J by 6 bases. The CDR3 covers 16 residues. The CDR3 sequence is CASIRSGRGIYDTQYF. In DNA, the CDR3 is TGTGCCAGCATCCGATCGGGCAGGGGGATTTATGATACGCAGTATTTT.

The rearrangement uses TRBV5-1 and TRBJ2-7; TRBD1 aligns across 7 bases. Germline CDR1 and CDR2: SGHRS and YFSETQ. This CDR3 region has 18 residues. Unmatched junction bases numbered 18, after V lost 1 base and J lost 5 bases. The DNA of the CDR3 is TGCGCCAGCAGCTTGAACCCCCACTCTTCCGGCAGGGGGAACGAGCAGTACTTC. Amino acid sequence: CASSLNPHSSGRGNEQYF.

The chain employs TRBV5-5 and TRBJ2-3, with 12 bases matching TRBD2. The CDR3 is 17 residues long. Trimming at V came to 0 bases and at J to 6 bases, leaving 8 bases not matched to a gene. The germline V gene has CDR1 SGHKS and CDR2 YYEKEE (reference sequence). The CDR3 region is CASSLGSSGGAEDTQYF. The CDR3 nucleotides are TGTGCCAGCAGCTTGGGGTCTAGCGGGGGGGCCGAGGATACGCAGTATTTT.

CDR3 loop: CASSLGGEVNQPQHF. In nucleotides, the CDR3 is TGTGCCAGCAGCTTAGGGGGAGAGGTCAATCAGCCCCAGCATTTT. The chain couples TRBV7-9 to TRBJ1-5; D unclear. There are 15 residues in the CDR3. Trimming took 1 base from V and 3 from J, leaving 10 bases between them. Germline V gene sequence: CDR1 SEHNR, CDR2 FQNEAQ (reference sequence).

This sequence joins TRBV9 and TRBJ2-1; D is ambiguous. V dropped 0 bases and J dropped 0 bases, with 7 bases sitting between them. The CDR3 covers 15 residues. Germline V gene data show CDR1 as SGDLS and CDR2 as YYNGEE. CDR3 DNA: TGTGCCAGCAGCGTAGATCCGAGCTCCTACAATGAGCAGTTCTTC. Protein: CASSVDPSSYNEQFF.

The chain employs TRBV7-9 and TRBJ1-4; perhaps TRBD1 as D (5 bases). CDR3 length equals 13 residues. V lost 2 bases, J lost 10 bases, and 11 bases lay in between. Per germline, CDR1 SEHNR and CDR2 FQNEAQ (reference sequence). The CDR3 is CASSLLGDSKLFF. The CDR3, as DNA: TGTGCCAGCAGCTTATTAGGGGATTCAAAACTGTTTTTT.

The chain recombines TRBV29-1 with TRBJ1-2, with 7 bases that match TRBD1. The germline V gene has CDR1 SQVTM and CDR2 ANQGSEA. J gave up 6 bases and V 5 bases, and 6 bases lay outside the gene matches. This CDR3 is 12 amino acids long. CDR3 bases: TGCAGCGTTATACAGGGGATAGATGGCTACACCTTC. Protein sequence: CSVIQGIDGYTF.

The CDR3 spells CASSPGTSVNTGELFF. The DNA for the CDR3 is TGCGCCAGCAGCCCCGGGACTAGCGTGAACACCGGGGAGCTGTTTTTT. The chain has TRBV5-1 and TRBJ2-2, with 10 bases aligning to TRBD2. CDR1 and CDR2 from the germline V gene are SGHRS and YFSETQ. V gave up 4 bases and J gave up 1 base; unmatched junction bases: 4. The CDR3 sequence is 16 residues long. Using reference TRBV5-1 and TRBJ2-2 for the parts outside the CDR3, the full variable domain is KAGVTQTPRYLIKTRGQQVTLSCSPISGHRSVSWYQQTPGQGLQFLFEYFSETQRNKGNFPGRFSGRQFSNSRSEMNVSTLELGDSALYLCASSPGTSVNTGELFFGEGSRLTVL.

The gene calls are TRBV18 and TRBJ1-2; D possibly corresponds to TRBD1 (5 bases). Looked up from germline, CDR1 is KGHSH and CDR2 is LQKENI. V lost 2 bases to trimming and J lost 8 bases, with 15 bases between them. The CDR3 spans 14 residues. The CDR3 coding sequence is TGTGCCAGCTCACCAACGGGGGTTCTGGGAGGCTACACCTTC. It codes for CASSPTGVLGGYTF.